A selection of T cell receptor beta chains follows, all from one sample in a study of cytomegalovirus exposure and HLA in healthy donors. Produced via immunoSEQ multiplex PCR; TCRdb's table is partial and in-frame only. The table lists roughly 100,000 clones, about an eighth of them singletons. The specimen sequenced was PBMCs. The receptor source for this set is a man in his forties or fifties in good health and CMV-seropositive. The CDR3 runs from the conserved cysteine through the conserved F or W. A D gene is named only where the DNA matches it firmly. Size values are once, few and many counts, or a class for expanded clones, and some rows have none.

CDR3 protein: CASSDQTSSNEQFF
CDR3 DNA: TGTGCCAGCAGTGATCAGACTAGTTCCAATGAGCAGTTCTTC
D gene: .
V gene: TRBV6-1
clone size: .
J gene: TRBJ2-1

CDR3 protein: CAWTGVLGGYTF
CDR3 DNA: TGTGCCTGGACCGGGGTGCTCGGGGGCTACACCTTC
D gene: .
V gene: TRBV30
clone size: .
J gene: TRBJ1-2

CDR3 protein: CASSAEASRNEQFF
CDR3 DNA: TGTGCCAGCAGCGCCGAGGCGTCCCGTAATGAGCAGTTCTTC
D gene: .
V gene: TRBV9
clone size: .
J gene: TRBJ2-1

CDR3 protein: CATSRDRGSGNTIYF
CDR3 DNA: TGTGCCACCAGCAGAGACAGGGGGTCAGGAAACACCATATATTTT
D gene: TRBD1
V gene: TRBV15
clone size: few
J gene: TRBJ1-3

CDR3 protein: CASSYRGGEKLFF
CDR3 DNA: TGTGCCAGCAGTTACAGGGGTGGAGAAAAACTGTTTTTT
D gene: TRBD1
V gene: TRBV25-1
clone size: few
J gene: TRBJ1-4

CDR3 protein: CASSLDRTNYGYTF
CDR3 DNA: TGCGCCAGCAGCTTGGACAGAACAAACTATGGCTACACCTTC
D gene: .
V gene: TRBV5-1
clone size: .
J gene: TRBJ1-2

CDR3 protein: CASSLVQGAGELFF
CDR3 DNA: TGTGCTAGCAGCTTAGTACAGGGGGCCGGGGAGCTGTTTTTT
D gene: TRBD1
V gene: TRBV7-7
clone size: .
J gene: TRBJ2-2

CDR3 protein: CASSLGGTQYF
CDR3 DNA: TGTGCCAGCAGTCTCGGGGGGACCCAGTACTTC
D gene: .
V gene: TRBV27
clone size: .
J gene: TRBJ2-5

CDR3 protein: CASSPRTWEDIQYF
CDR3 DNA: TGTGCCAGCAGTCCTCGGACTTGGGAGGACATTCAGTACTTC
D gene: .
V gene: TRBV6-5
clone size: few
J gene: TRBJ2-4

CDR3 protein: CASTDSTNYGYTF
CDR3 DNA: TGTGCCAGCACCGACAGCACTAACTATGGCTACACCTTC
D gene: .
V gene: TRBV6-5
clone size: once
J gene: TRBJ1-2

CDR3 protein: CASSPGWGLEAFF
CDR3 DNA: TGTGCCAGCAGTCCCGGGTGGGGGCTTGAAGCTTTCTTT
D gene: .
V gene: TRBV6-5
clone size: .
J gene: TRBJ1-1

CDR3 protein: CAIRPGGRDEQYF
CDR3 DNA: TGTGCCATCAGGCCGGGAGGGCGGGACGAGCAGTACTTC
D gene: TRBD2
V gene: TRBV10-3
clone size: .
J gene: TRBJ2-7

CDR3 protein: CSVVVTGAYNEQFF
CDR3 DNA: TGCAGCGTTGTCGTGACGGGAGCCTACAATGAGCAGTTCTTC
D gene: .
V gene: TRBV29-1
clone size: .
J gene: TRBJ2-1

CDR3 protein: CASTERSYTDTQYF
CDR3 DNA: TGTGCCAGCACGGAGCGGAGCTACACAGATACGCAGTATTTT
D gene: .
V gene: TRBV9
clone size: .
J gene: TRBJ2-3

CDR3 protein: CASSRDRTLLTEAFF
CDR3 DNA: TGTGCCAGCAGCCGAGACAGGACCTTATTGACTGAAGCTTTCTTT
D gene: .
V gene: TRBV6-5
clone size: .
J gene: TRBJ1-1

CDR3 protein: CASSFTGLAGGHNEQFF
CDR3 DNA: TGTGCCAGTAGTTTTACTGGACTAGCGGGAGGGCACAATGAGCAGTTCTTC
D gene: TRBD2
V gene: TRBV19
clone size: .
J gene: TRBJ2-1

CDR3 protein: CASSGDPRGGEAFF
CDR3 DNA: TGTGCCAGCAGCGGGGACCCCCGCGGAGGGGAAGCTTTCTTT
D gene: .
V gene: TRBV7-6
clone size: .
J gene: TRBJ1-1

CDR3 protein: CASKQSTGGGTDTQYF
CDR3 DNA: TGCGCCAGCAAACAATCGACAGGGGGCGGGACAGATACGCAGTATTTT
D gene: TRBD1
V gene: TRBV5-1
clone size: .
J gene: TRBJ2-3

CDR3 protein: CASSLDMAGMAFF
CDR3 DNA: TGTGCCAGCAGCTTAGATATGGCGGGCATGGCTTTCTTT
D gene: .
V gene: TRBV11-2
clone size: few
J gene: TRBJ1-1

CDR3 protein: CASSFLGGLYNEQFF
CDR3 DNA: TGTGCCAGCAGCTTTCTGGGGGGTCTCTACAATGAGCAGTTCTTC
D gene: .
V gene: TRBV9
clone size: .
J gene: TRBJ2-1

CDR3 protein: CASSLDRDDEQYF
CDR3 DNA: TGTGCCAGCAGCTTGGACAGGGACGACGAGCAGTACTTC
D gene: TRBD1
V gene: TRBV7-7
clone size: few
J gene: TRBJ2-7

CDR3 protein: CATSSGQLYGYTF
CDR3 DNA: TGTGCCACCAGCAGCGGACAGCTCTATGGCTACACCTTC
D gene: .
V gene: TRBV15
clone size: few
J gene: TRBJ1-2

CDR3 protein: CASGGTGAYEQYF
CDR3 DNA: TGTGCCAGCGGGGGGACAGGCGCCTACGAGCAGTACTTC
D gene: TRBD1
V gene: TRBV2
clone size: .
J gene: TRBJ2-7

CDR3 protein: CASSLVPPTGANTEAFF
CDR3 DNA: TGTGCCAGCAGCTTAGTTCCTCCGACAGGGGCGAACACTGAAGCTTTCTTT
D gene: TRBD1
V gene: TRBV7-8
clone size: .
J gene: TRBJ1-1

CDR3 protein: CASSLATGKKTEAFF
CDR3 DNA: TGTGCCAGCAGCTTAGCTACAGGGAAAAAGACTGAAGCTTTCTTT
D gene: .
V gene: TRBV7-9
clone size: .
J gene: TRBJ1-1

CDR3 protein: CASNSGTGDYEQYF
CDR3 DNA: TGTGCCAGTAACTCCGGGACAGGGGACTACGAGCAGTACTTC
D gene: TRBD1
V gene: TRBV27
clone size: few
J gene: TRBJ2-7

CDR3 protein: CASSQDTDGSNEQFF
CDR3 DNA: TGTGCCAGCAGCCAAGATACAGACGGAAGTAATGAGCAGTTCTTC
D gene: .
V gene: TRBV4-2
clone size: medium-sized
J gene: TRBJ2-1

CDR3 protein: CASSDRQGGGNTEAFF
CDR3 DNA: TGCGCCAGCAGCGACCGACAGGGTGGAGGGAACACTGAAGCTTTCTTT
D gene: TRBD1
V gene: TRBV5-1
clone size: .
J gene: TRBJ1-1

CDR3 protein: CASSQDWRQPINTQYF
CDR3 DNA: TGCGCCAGCAGCCAAGATTGGCGGCAGCCCATTAATACGCAGTATTTT
D gene: .
V gene: TRBV4-1
clone size: few
J gene: TRBJ2-3

CDR3 protein: CASSLGLAGEREQYF
CDR3 DNA: TGTGCCAGCAGTCTGGGACTAGCGGGAGAGCGCGAGCAGTACTTC
D gene: TRBD2
V gene: TRBV5-4
clone size: .
J gene: TRBJ2-7

CDR3 protein: CASSLDPGGFSNSGNTIYF
CDR3 DNA: TGCGCCAGCAGCTTGGACCCAGGGGGCTTCTCCAACTCTGGAAACACCATATATTTT
D gene: TRBD1
V gene: TRBV5-1
clone size: .
J gene: TRBJ1-3

CDR3 protein: CASSLPAGAGETQYF
CDR3 DNA: TGTGCCAGCAGCTTACCTGCAGGGGCAGGGGAGACCCAGTACTTC
D gene: .
V gene: TRBV5-6
clone size: .
J gene: TRBJ2-5

CDR3 protein: CASSEPGTGKAFF
CDR3 DNA: TGTGCCAGCAGTGAACCGGGGACAGGGAAAGCTTTCTTT
D gene: TRBD1
V gene: TRBV25-1
clone size: few
J gene: TRBJ1-1

CDR3 protein: CASSYSRGRGNYEQYF
CDR3 DNA: TGTGCCAGCAGTTACTCGCGAGGGAGGGGTAACTACGAGCAGTACTTC
D gene: TRBD2
V gene: TRBV6-5
clone size: .
J gene: TRBJ2-7

CDR3 protein: CASSPWDSTAAAKNIQYF
CDR3 DNA: TGTGCCAGCAGCCCGTGGGATTCGACAGCCGCAGCCAAAAACATTCAGTACTTC
D gene: .
V gene: TRBV7-9
clone size: few
J gene: TRBJ2-4

CDR3 protein: CASSLDPGTGEQYF
CDR3 DNA: TGTGCCAGCAGCTTGGATCCAGGGACTGGAGAGCAGTACTTC
D gene: .
V gene: TRBV5-5
clone size: few
J gene: TRBJ2-7

CDR3 protein: CASSLGLLAGVNAKNIQYF
CDR3 DNA: TGTGCCAGCAGCTTAGGCCTGCTAGCGGGAGTTAACGCCAAAAACATTCAGTACTTC
D gene: TRBD2
V gene: TRBV13
clone size: .
J gene: TRBJ2-4

CDR3 protein: CASSRLAFSTDTQYF
CDR3 DNA: TGTGCCAGCAGTAGACTAGCGTTTAGCACAGATACGCAGTATTTT
D gene: TRBD2
V gene: TRBV2
clone size: .
J gene: TRBJ2-3

CDR3 protein: CASSVGSNRVEEAFF
CDR3 DNA: TGTGCCAGCAGCGTAGGGTCTAACAGGGTTGAGGAAGCTTTCTTT
D gene: .
V gene: TRBV9
clone size: few
J gene: TRBJ1-1

CDR3 protein: CSARVGTEAFF
CDR3 DNA: TGCAGTGCGAGGGTAGGGACTGAAGCTTTCTTT
D gene: .
V gene: TRBV20-1
clone size: few
J gene: TRBJ1-1

CDR3 protein: CASSGWTGGSTEAFF
CDR3 DNA: TGTGCCAGCAGTGGTTGGACAGGAGGTTCTACTGAAGCTTTCTTT
D gene: TRBD1
V gene: TRBV25-1
clone size: .
J gene: TRBJ1-1

CDR3 protein: CATSRTSGSQNEQFF
CDR3 DNA: TGTGCCACCAGCAGGACTAGCGGGAGCCAAAATGAGCAGTTCTTC
D gene: TRBD2
V gene: TRBV15
clone size: few
J gene: TRBJ2-1

CDR3 protein: CATTQAARRTEAFF
CDR3 DNA: TGTGCCACAACCCAGGCGGCCCGGAGGACTGAAGCTTTCTTT
D gene: .
V gene: TRBV28
clone size: few
J gene: TRBJ1-1

CDR3 protein: CASSDRESYNSPLHF
CDR3 DNA: TGTGCCAGCAGTGACAGGGAATCCTATAATTCACCCCTCCACTTT
D gene: .
V gene: TRBV2
clone size: few
J gene: TRBJ1-6

CDR3 protein: CASSFGRPNTGELFF
CDR3 DNA: TGCGCCAGCAGCTTCGGCAGGCCGAACACCGGGGAGCTGTTTTTT
D gene: .
V gene: TRBV5-1
clone size: .
J gene: TRBJ2-2